The clone carrying this TCR beta chain was recorded a few times. Each cDNA molecule carried a unique molecular identifier. TCRdb itself ran the 5' RACE reads through MiXCR, one entry per CDR3 protein. The sample lists some 87,000 distinct CDR3 sequences, about 13% occurring once. The V end was cut by 5 bases, the J end by 1 base, with 14 bases between. Germline V gene data show CDR1 as MNHEY and CDR2 as SMNVEV (reference sequence). The CDR3 sequence is 15 residues long. The data belong to a study of early T cells in non-severe SARS-CoV-2 infection. Study information: From unsorted whole blood, bulk RNA was sequenced, and the chains remained unpaired.

This TCR came from an adult who was a healthcare worker with PCR-confirmed SARS-CoV-2 infection or an uninfected control (not recorded which). Sequencing input: whole blood. This chain links TRBV27 with TRBJ1-2; the D is unclear. The CDR3 is CASSPHTELNYGYTF. For the CDR3, the DNA is TGTGCCAGCAGTCCTCATACCGAGCTTAACTATGGCTACACCTTC.